The 4 T cell receptor beta chains below come from one sample, sequenced in a study of T cell repertoires in cytomegalovirus infection. MiXCR was run by TCRdb on the reads, yielding one entry per CDR3 protein. The repertoire has about 490,000 distinct CDR3 sequences, more than 25% of them found once; the top ten carry about 12%. The material sequenced was PBMCs. These receptors were obtained from a human donor in good health (CMV status not recorded). Some clones in this sample may be carry-over from other donors' samples.

The rearrangement links TRBV12-3 or TRBV12-4 to TRBJ2-2; D could derive from TRBD1 or TRBD2 (5 bases each). Trimming removed 8 bases from V and 6 bases from J, with 16 bases in between. The CDR3 contains 14 residues. The CDR3, as DNA: TGTGCCAGCGGATTTCACCGGGACGCCGGGGAGCTGTTTTTT. It codes for CASGFHRDAGELFF.

This clonotype was seen repeatedly, ten times or more. The chain couples TRBV7-2 to TRBJ1-2; 7 bases agree with TRBD1. Trimming removed 1 base from V and 4 bases from J; junction bases left unmatched: 3. The CDR3 length is 14 residues. The germline V gene encodes CDR1 SGHTA and CDR2 FQGNSA. CDR3 nucleotides: TGTGCCAGCAGCTTAGGAGGGGGCGTCTATGGCTACACCTTC. Amino acid sequence: CASSLGGGVYGYTF.

This clonotype has just one count. The chain links TRBV25-1 to TRBJ2-3; 7 bases agree with TRBD1. This CDR3 has 15 amino acids. Trimming removed 3 bases from V and 4 bases from J; junction bases left unmatched: 7. The germline V gene encodes CDR1 MGHDK and CDR2 SYGVNS. The CDR3 reads CASSDFGQGADTQYF. CDR3 in DNA: TGTGCCAGCAGTGACTTCGGGCAGGGGGCAGATACGCAGTATTTT.

This clonotype was detected many times. The chain joins TRBV6-6 to TRBJ2-5, with 8 bases that match TRBD1. CDR1 is MNHNY and CDR2 is SVGAGI in the germline V gene (reference sequence). V lost 1 base to trimming and J lost 0 bases; unmatched junction nucleotides: 13. The CDR3 spans 19 residues. The CDR3 sequence is CASSYFRLGTGNHQETQYF. DNA of the CDR3: TGTGCCAGCAGTTACTTCCGATTGGGGACAGGCAACCACCAAGAGACCCAGTACTTC.